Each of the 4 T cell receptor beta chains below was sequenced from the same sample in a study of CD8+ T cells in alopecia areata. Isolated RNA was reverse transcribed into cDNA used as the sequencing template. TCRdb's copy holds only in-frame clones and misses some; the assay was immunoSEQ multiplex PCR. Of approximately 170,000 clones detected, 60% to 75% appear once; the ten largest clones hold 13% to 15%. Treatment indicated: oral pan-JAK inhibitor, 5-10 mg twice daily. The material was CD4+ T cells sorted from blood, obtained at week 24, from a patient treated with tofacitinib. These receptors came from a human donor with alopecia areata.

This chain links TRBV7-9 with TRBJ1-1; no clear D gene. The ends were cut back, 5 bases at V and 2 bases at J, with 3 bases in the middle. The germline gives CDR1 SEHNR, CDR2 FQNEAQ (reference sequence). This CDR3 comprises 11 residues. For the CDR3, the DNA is TGTGCCAGCAGCCGAAACACTGAAGCTTTCTTT. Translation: CASSRNTEAFF.

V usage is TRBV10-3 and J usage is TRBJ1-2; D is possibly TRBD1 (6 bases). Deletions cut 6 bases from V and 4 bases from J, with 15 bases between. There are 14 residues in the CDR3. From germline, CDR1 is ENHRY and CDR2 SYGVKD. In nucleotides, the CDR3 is TGTGCCATCAGGGAAAACAGGGCTGGCTATGGCTACACCTTC. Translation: CAIRENRAGYGYTF.

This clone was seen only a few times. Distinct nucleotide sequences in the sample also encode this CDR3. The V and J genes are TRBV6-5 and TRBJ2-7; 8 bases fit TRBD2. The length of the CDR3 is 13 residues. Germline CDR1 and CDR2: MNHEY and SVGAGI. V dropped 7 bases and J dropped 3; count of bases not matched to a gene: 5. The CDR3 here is CASTVAGSYEQYF. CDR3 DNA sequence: TGTGCCAGCACCGTAGCGGGGAGCTACGAGCAGTACTTC.

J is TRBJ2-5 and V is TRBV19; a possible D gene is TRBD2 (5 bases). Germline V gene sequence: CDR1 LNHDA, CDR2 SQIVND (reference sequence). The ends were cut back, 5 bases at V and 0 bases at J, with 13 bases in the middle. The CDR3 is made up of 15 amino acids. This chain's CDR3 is CASSSRGEYQETQYF. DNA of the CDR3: TGTGCCAGTAGTTCCCGGGGAGAGTACCAAGAGACCCAGTACTTC. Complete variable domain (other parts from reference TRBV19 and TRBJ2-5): DGGITQSPKYLFRKEGQNVTLSCEQNLNHDAMYWYRQDPGQGLRLIYYSQIVNDFQKGDIAEGYSVSREKKESFPLTVTSAQKNPTAFYLCASSSRGEYQETQYFGPGTRLLVL.